The 18 T cell receptor beta chains listed next were all sequenced from one sample in a study of T cell repertoires in cytomegalovirus infection. MiXCR was run by TCRdb on the reads, yielding one entry per CDR3 protein. The table records approximately 400,000 distinct CDR3 sequences, roughly 31% of them present only once. Sequencing input: PBMCs. All receptors come from a human donor in good health (CMV status not recorded). Some clones in this sample may be carry-over from other donors' samples.

This clonotype was counted a few times. The gene calls are TRBV7-6 and TRBJ2-7; possibly TRBD2 for D (6 bases). CDR1 is SGHVS, CDR2 FNYEAQ, per germline. With 1 base removed from V and 6 bases from J, the gap between germline ends came to 10 bases. There are 13 residues in the CDR3. The CDR3, as DNA: TGTGCCAGCAGCTTAGGAGGAGGGGTCGAGCAGTACTTC. This translates into CASSLGGGVEQYF.

Points on this clonotype: Possible read error: a much larger clone is one base away. The chain joins TRBV6-1 to TRBJ2-2; TRBD2 matches 7 bases. Germline V gene lookup returns CDR1 MNHNS and CDR2 SASEGT. CDR3 length: 14 amino acids. CDR3 in amino acids: CASSSSGNTWELFF. The CDR3 DNA reads as TGTGCCAGCAGTTCTAGCGGAAACACCTGGGAGCTGTTTTTT.

Only a few counts were recorded for this clonotype. J is TRBJ1-1 and V is TRBV7-3, with TRBD1 identical over 7 bases. V shed 1 base and J 7 bases; nucleotides not matched to a gene: 3. This CDR3 contains 13 residues. CDR1 and CDR2 (germline): SGHTA, FQGTGA. CDR3 sequence (DNA): TGTGCCAGCAGCTTAAACCGGGACAGTGAAGCTTTCTTT. Residues: CASSLNRDSEAFF.

The table lists this clonotype with a few counts. The chain joins TRBV7-8 to TRBJ2-5, with D uncertain. The CDR3 extends over 14 amino acids. V gave up 2 bases and J gave up 2 bases, with 9 bases separating them. The germline V gene has CDR1 SGHVS and CDR2 FQNEAQ. This CDR3 reads CASSLMPVQETQYF. The CDR3 coding sequence is TGTGCCAGCAGCTTAATGCCTGTACAAGAGACCCAGTACTTC.

This clonotype has only a few counts. The rearrangement links TRBV6-5 to TRBJ2-2, with a weak D call TRBD1 (6 bases). Germline assignment: CDR1 MNHEY and CDR2 SVGAGI. V dropped 6 bases and J dropped 4 bases, with 12 bases sitting between them. The CDR3 covers 14 residues. CDR3 nucleotides: TGTGCCAGCAGACGGACAGATGGCACCGGGGAGCTGTTTTTT. Encoded protein: CASRRTDGTGELFF.

Concerning this clonotype itself: A read error is possible here, since a much larger clone lies one base away. This chain uses TRBV7-2 with TRBJ1-1, with D unresolved. The germline CDR1 and CDR2 sequences are SGHTA and FQGNSA. The CDR3 length is 14 residues. The CDR3 loop is CARSYARGNTEAFF. CDR3 bases: TGTGCCAGAAGCTATGCGCGGGGGAACACTGAAGCTTTCTTT.

Concerning this clonotype itself: One base away lies a much larger clone, so this may be a sequencing read error. J is TRBJ2-2 and V is TRBV4-3, with 8 bases identical to TRBD1. CDR3 length: 16 residues. Germline V gene sequence: CDR1 LGHNA, CDR2 YSLEER. The CDR3 DNA is TGCGCCAGCAGCAAAGACCGGGACAGGCGGGCCGGGGAGCTGTTTTTT. Translated, it gives CASSKDRDRRAGELFF.

This clonotype appeared a few times. The chain is built from TRBV5-4 and TRBJ1-1, with D possibly TRBD1 on 6 matching bases. The CDR3 has 14 residues. V was clipped by 4 bases and J by 8 bases, with 18 bases between them. Germline lookup yields CDR1 SGHNT and CDR2 YYREEE (reference sequence). The chain's CDR3 is CASSPSRGGGEAFF. Here the CDR3 DNA reads TGTGCCAGCAGCCCCTCGAGGGGGGGTGGAGAAGCTTTCTTT.

Details on this clonotype: It may be a read error: a sequence one base away is much more abundant. This chain links TRBV7-8 with TRBJ1-6; possibly TRBD1 for D (6 bases). V dropped 0 bases and J dropped 10 bases, with 16 bases sitting between them. CDR1 is SGHVS and CDR2 is FQNEAQ in the germline V gene. The CDR3 is 16 amino acids. Here the CDR3 DNA reads TGTGCCAGCAGCTTAGCGACAGGCGGTGCGAAGTCACCCCTCCACTTT. This sequence encodes CASSLATGGAKSPLHF. Full variable domain (remainder filled in from reference TRBV7-8 and TRBJ1-6): GAGVSQSPRYKVAKRGQDVALRCDPISGHVSLFWYQQALGQGPEFLTYFQNEAQLDKSGLPSDRFFAERPEGSVSTLKIQRTQQEDSAVYLCASSLATGGAKSPLHFGNGTRLTVT.

The sample holds one count of this clonotype. The chain employs TRBV28 and TRBJ1-5; 7 bases align to TRBD1. The CDR3 runs to 16 residues. Unmatched junction bases numbered 6, after V lost 2 bases and J lost 2 bases. The germline V gene encodes CDR1 MDHEN and CDR2 SYDVKM. This chain's CDR3 is CASSLSPGTGNQPQHF. The CDR3 DNA reads as TGTGCCAGCAGTTTAAGTCCGGGGACAGGCAATCAGCCCCAGCATTTT. The complete variable domain, with remaining parts taken from reference TRBV28 and TRBJ1-5, reads DVKVTQSSRYLVKRTGEKVFLECVQDMDHENMFWYRQDPGLGLRLIYFSYDVKMKEKGDIPEGYSVSREKKERFSLILESASTNQTSMYLCASSLSPGTGNQPQHFGDGTRLSIL.

This clonotype occurred many times. The chain has TRBV7-2 and TRBJ2-1; D unclear. The germline gives CDR1 SGHTA, CDR2 FQGNSA. The CDR3 extends over 15 amino acids. Trimming pared 6 bases from V and 2 bases from J, leaving 14 bases between. As DNA, the CDR3 is TGTGCCAGCAGAACAAACGGGTTCCCCTACAATGAGCAGTTCTTC. Encoded protein: CASRTNGFPYNEQFF.

The chain has TRBV18 and TRBJ2-5, with TRBD1 as a possible D gene (6 bases). Per the germline V gene, CDR1 is KGHSH and CDR2 is LQKENI. The CDR3 is 17 amino acids. V was trimmed by 3 bases and J by 2 bases, leaving 19 bases between them. CDR3 region: CASSPVASTGRQETQYF. CDR3 nucleotides: TGTGCCAGCTCACCGGTCGCGTCTACAGGGCGGCAAGAGACCCAGTACTTC.

In the case of this clonotype: In this CDR3 the conserved last residue, phenylalanine or tryptophan, is missing, so a read error is likely. The chain joins TRBV19 to TRBJ2-7; D remains ambiguous. This CDR3 has 14 residues. V lost 2 bases and J 3 bases, leaving 11 bases between the germline ends. Looked up from germline, CDR1 is LNHDA and CDR2 is SQIVND (reference sequence). In DNA form, the CDR3 reads TGTGCCAGTAGTATATATCCAGGCGTCTACGAGCAGTACTTA. Translating it yields CASSIYPGVYEQYL.

This clonotype was picked up a small number of times. The V call is TRBV6-1, the J call TRBJ1-3; TRBD1 aligns across 8 bases. V was clipped by 7 bases and J by 1 base; unmatched bases: 9. The CDR3 is 16 amino acids. Germline CDR1 is MNHNS and CDR2 is SASEGT. CDR3 residues: CASKPDQGASGNTIYF. The CDR3 nucleotides are TGTGCCAGCAAGCCCGACCAGGGGGCGTCTGGAAACACCATATATTTT.

This clonotype was seen more than once but under ten times. This chain uses TRBV12-3 or TRBV12-4 with TRBJ2-1, with D possibly being TRBD2 (7 bases). V lost 8 bases and J 7 bases, leaving 18 bases between the germline ends. CDR3 length: 14 amino acids. The CDR3, as DNA: TGTGCCAGCCAATCCCGGGGGGCCCGGAATGAGCAGTTCTTC. Its translation is CASQSRGARNEQFF.

The gene calls are TRBV14 and TRBJ2-7, with D possibly matching TRBD1 (6 bases). V gave up 4 bases and J gave up 3 bases, with 16 bases separating them. CDR1 is SGHDN and CDR2 is FVKESK in the germline V gene. The CDR3 runs to 15 residues. This CDR3 reads CASSLRQATFYEQYF. For the CDR3, the DNA is TGTGCCAGCAGCCTTAGACAGGCAACATTCTACGAGCAGTACTTC.

At least ten counts were recorded for this clonotype. The chain combines TRBV28 with TRBJ2-7, with D unclear. Deletions cut 8 bases from V and 4 bases from J, with 9 bases between. CDR3 length equals 11 residues. Germline CDR1 MDHEN, CDR2 SYDVKM. The CDR3 reads CASGRDYEQYF. DNA of the CDR3: TGTGCCAGCGGTAGGGATTACGAGCAGTACTTC.

This clonotype was found a few times. The gene calls are TRBV20-1 and TRBJ2-1; a possible D gene is TRBD2 (6 bases). The CDR3 is 11 amino acids. Trimming took off 7 bases at V and 8 bases at J, with 12 bases between the two ends. Per germline, CDR1 DFQATT and CDR2 SNEGSKA (reference sequence). CDR3 bases: TGCAGTGGAGGGGAGCGGGATGAGCAGTTCTTC. As protein: CSGGERDEQFF.